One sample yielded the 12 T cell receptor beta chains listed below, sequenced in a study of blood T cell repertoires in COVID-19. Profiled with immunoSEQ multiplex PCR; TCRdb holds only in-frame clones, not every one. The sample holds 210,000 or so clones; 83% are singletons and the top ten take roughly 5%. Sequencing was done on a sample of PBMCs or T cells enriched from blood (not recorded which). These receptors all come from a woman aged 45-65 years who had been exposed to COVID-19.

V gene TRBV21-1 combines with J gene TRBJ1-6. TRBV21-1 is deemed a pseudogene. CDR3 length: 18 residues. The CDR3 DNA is TGTGCCAGCAGCAAAGGGGGGGGTTGGAGGGCCGGTAATTCACCCCTCCACTTT. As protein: CASSKGGGWRAGNSPLHF.

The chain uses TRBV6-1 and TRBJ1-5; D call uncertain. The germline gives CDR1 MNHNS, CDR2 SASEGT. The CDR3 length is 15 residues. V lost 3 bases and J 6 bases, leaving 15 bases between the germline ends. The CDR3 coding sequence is TGTGCCAGCAGTGATCGGCAGCCTAGGAGTCAGCCCCAGCATTTT. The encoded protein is CASSDRQPRSQPQHF.

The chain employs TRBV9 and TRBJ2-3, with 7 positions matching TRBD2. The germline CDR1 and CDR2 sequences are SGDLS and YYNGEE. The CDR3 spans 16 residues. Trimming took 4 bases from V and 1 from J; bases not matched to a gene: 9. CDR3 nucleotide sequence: TGTGCCAGCAGCCCCCGGGGTAGCGGGCGCACAGATACGCAGTATTTT. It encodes CASSPRGSGRTDTQYF.

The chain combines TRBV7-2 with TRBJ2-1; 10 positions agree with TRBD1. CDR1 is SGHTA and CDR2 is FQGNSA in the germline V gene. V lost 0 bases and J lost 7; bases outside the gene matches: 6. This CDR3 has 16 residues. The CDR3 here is CASSLAGQGRGNEQFF. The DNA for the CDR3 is TGTGCCAGCAGCTTAGCGGGACAGGGGCGAGGAAATGAGCAGTTCTTC. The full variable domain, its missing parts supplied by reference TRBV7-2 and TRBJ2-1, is GAGVSQSPSNKVTEKGKDVELRCDPISGHTALYWYRQSLGQGLEFLIYFQGNSAPDKSGLPSDRFSAERTGGSVSTLTIQRTQQEDSAVYLCASSLAGQGRGNEQFFGPGTRLTVL.

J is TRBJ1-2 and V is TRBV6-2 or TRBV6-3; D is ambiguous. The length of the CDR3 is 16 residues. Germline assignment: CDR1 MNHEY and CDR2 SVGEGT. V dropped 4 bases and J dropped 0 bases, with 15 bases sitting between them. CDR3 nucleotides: TGTGCCAGCAGTTCGCCCCCCGGGAGAACTAACTATGGCTACACCTTC. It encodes CASSSPPGRTNYGYTF.

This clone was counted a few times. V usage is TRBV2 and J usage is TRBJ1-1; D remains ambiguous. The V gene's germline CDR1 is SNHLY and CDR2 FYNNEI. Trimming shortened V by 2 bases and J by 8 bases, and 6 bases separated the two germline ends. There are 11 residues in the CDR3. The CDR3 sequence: CASSEWREAFF. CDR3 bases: TGTGCCAGCAGTGAATGGAGAGAAGCTTTCTTT.

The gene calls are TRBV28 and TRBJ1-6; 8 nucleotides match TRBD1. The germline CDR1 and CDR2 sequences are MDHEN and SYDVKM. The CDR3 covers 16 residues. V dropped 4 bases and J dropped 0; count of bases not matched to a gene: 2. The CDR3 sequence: CASSWTGSSYNSPLHF. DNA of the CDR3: TGTGCCAGCAGTTGGACAGGGAGCTCCTATAATTCACCCCTCCACTTT.

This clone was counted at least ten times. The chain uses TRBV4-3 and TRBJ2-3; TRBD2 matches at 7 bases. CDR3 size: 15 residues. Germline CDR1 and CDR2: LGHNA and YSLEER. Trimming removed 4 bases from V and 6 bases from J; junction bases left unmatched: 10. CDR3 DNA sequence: TGCGCCAGCAGCCCCGCAGGGAGGGCGATGGATACGCAGTATTTT. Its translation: CASSPAGRAMDTQYF.

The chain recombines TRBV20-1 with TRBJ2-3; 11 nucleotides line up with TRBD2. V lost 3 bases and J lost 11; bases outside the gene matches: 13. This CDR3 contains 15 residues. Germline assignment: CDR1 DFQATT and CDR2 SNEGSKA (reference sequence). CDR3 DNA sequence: TGCAGTGCTAGTAGTCTAGCGGGGGGCCCTCTGGAGCAGTATTTT. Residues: CSASSLAGGPLEQYF.

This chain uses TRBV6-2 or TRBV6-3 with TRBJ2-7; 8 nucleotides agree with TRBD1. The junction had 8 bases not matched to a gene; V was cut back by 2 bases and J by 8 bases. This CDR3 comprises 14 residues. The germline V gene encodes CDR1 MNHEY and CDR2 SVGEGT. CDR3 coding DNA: TGTGCCAGCAGTTACCCCCTGACAGGGGTGCAGCAGTACTTC. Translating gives CASSYPLTGVQQYF.

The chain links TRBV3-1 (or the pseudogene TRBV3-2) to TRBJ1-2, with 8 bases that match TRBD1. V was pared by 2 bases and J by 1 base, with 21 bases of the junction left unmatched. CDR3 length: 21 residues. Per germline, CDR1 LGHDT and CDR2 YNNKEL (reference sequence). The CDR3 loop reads CASSQSPQGVGSRIGNYGYTF. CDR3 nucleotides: TGTGCCAGCAGCCAATCTCCACAGGGGGTAGGCTCCAGAATTGGTAACTATGGCTACACCTTC.

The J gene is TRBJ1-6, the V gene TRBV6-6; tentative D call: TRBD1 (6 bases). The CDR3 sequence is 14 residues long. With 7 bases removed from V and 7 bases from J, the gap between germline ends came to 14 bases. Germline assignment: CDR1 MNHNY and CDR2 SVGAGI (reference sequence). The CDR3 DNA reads TGTGCCAGCACAGGGAATCAGGGGAATTCACCCCTCCACTTT. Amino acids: CASTGNQGNSPLHF.